This TCR beta chain was recovered during a study of blood T cell repertoires in COVID-19. Study at large: The cDNA or gDNA used as material had been derived from T cells, B-cell-depleted T cells, or PBMCs.

Source study methods: Amplification from reference gene primers served as the basis for estimated nucleated cell counts. The repertoire was sequenced with immunoSEQ multiplex PCR; TCRdb's copy has only in-frame clones and lacks some. V, J and clone size reflect that table, while D and trimming were determined from the DNA. The sample consists of about 220,000 clones, more than 65% of them appearing once. This CDR3 is 18 amino acids long. CDR1 SGHVS and CDR2 FQNEAQ come from the germline V gene. The V gene lost 2 bases and the J gene lost 0 bases, with 17 bases spanning the gap. In its sample, this clone was seen once.

The sequence came from a young woman who had recovered from COVID-19. This sequence joins TRBV7-8 and TRBJ1-3, with D unresolved. Input material: peripheral blood. The CDR3 DNA reads TGTGCCAGCAGCTTACCTGAACGTGCGGCGAGCTCTGGAAACACCATATATTTT. Its protein product is CASSLPERAASSGNTIYF.